Each of the 21 T cell receptor beta chains below was sequenced from the same sample in a study of T-cell reconstitution after alpha-beta-depleted transplantation in children. Preparing the TCRbeta library involved the use of unique molecular identifiers. TCRdb reprocessed the PCR reads with MiXCR, giving one entry per CDR3 protein. The sample yields 130,000 to 150,000 distinct CDR3 sequences, 8% to 10% seen once. Sample: PBMCs, mostly from graft donor cells, taken 180 days after TCRalphabeta/CD19-depleted stem cell transplant. The receptors originated from a female patient aged 2-9 years who had a stem cell transplant for congenital amegakaryocytic thrombocytopenia, so the T cells may come from the graft donor.

With regard to this clonotype: A clone one base away is much larger, so this may be a read error. The chain recombines TRBV20-1 with TRBJ2-5; D is unclear. The germline CDR1 and CDR2 sequences are DFQATT and SNEGSKA (reference sequence). The CDR3 is made up of 15 amino acids. The CDR3 spells CSARDPHTYQETQCF. The DNA for the CDR3 is TGCAGTGCTAGAGATCCCCACACCTACCAAGAGACCCAGTGCTTC.

This clonotype came up a few times. V usage is TRBV12-3 or TRBV12-4 and J usage is TRBJ1-6; D gene ambiguous. Between the trimmed V and J ends, which lost 6 bases and 6 bases, there was a span of 15 bases. The CDR3 is 15 amino acids. The CDR3, as DNA: TGTGCCAGCAGCCCGGGGATGCCCCGTAATTCACCCCTCCACTTT. Translation: CASSPGMPRNSPLHF.

This clonotype was detected ten times or more. This sequence joins TRBV5-1 and TRBJ2-6; the D gene is possibly TRBD1 (5 bases). CDR1 and CDR2 from the germline V gene are SGHRS and YFSETQ. The CDR3 contains 16 residues. Trimming left V 4 bases short and J 6 bases short, with 17 bases between. For the CDR3, the DNA is TGCGCCAGCAGCCCCTCGACAGCAAGTATGGCCAACGTCCTGACTTTC. This encodes CASSPSTASMANVLTF.

The table lists this clonotype with a few counts. The CDR3 reads CARGLNTEAFF. Written as DNA, the CDR3 is TGTGCCAGAGGACTGAACACTGAAGCTTTCTTT. The chain combines TRBV2 with TRBJ1-1; D not certain. Trimming pared 9 bases from V and 0 bases from J, leaving 5 bases between. Germline-derived CDR1 and CDR2 are SNHLY and FYNNEI. The length of the CDR3 is 11 residues.

This clonotype was observed many times. The chain carries TRBV12-3 or TRBV12-4 and TRBJ2-2; no firm D call. Deletions cut 3 bases from V and 4 bases from J, with 9 bases between. CDR3 length: 14 residues. CDR3 amino acids: CASSFTRSTGELFF. The CDR3 nucleotides are TGTGCCAGCAGTTTTACACGGTCCACCGGGGAGCTGTTTTTT.

As regards this clonotype: This sequence may be a read error, since a much larger clone differs from it by one base. This chain connects TRBV5-3 to TRBJ1-2; 7 nucleotides agree with TRBD1. TRBV5-3 is known as an ORF, though its function is uncertain. The CDR3 runs to 14 residues. V trimming: 8 bases; J trimming: 3 bases; junction bases outside the gene matches: 10. CDR3 in DNA: TGTGCCAGGGGCCGACAGGGAGGAGACTATGGCTACACCTTC. Residues: CARGRQGGDYGYTF.

The rearrangement links TRBV7-9 to TRBJ2-7; TRBD2 matches 11 bases. The V segment lost 4 bases and the J segment 4 bases; nucleotides outside the gene matches: 6. Germline CDR1 and CDR2: SEHNR and FQNEAQ (reference sequence). The CDR3 runs to 15 residues. CDR3 residues: CASSSGTSGTYEQYF. The CDR3 bases are TGTGCCAGCAGCTCGGGGACTAGCGGAACTTACGAGCAGTACTTC.

In this sample, this clonotype turned up many times. This CDR3 reads CSATGGMNTEAFF. In DNA, the CDR3 is TGCAGTGCGACAGGGGGTATGAACACTGAAGCTTTCTTT. V usage is TRBV20-1 and J usage is TRBJ1-1, with 9 bases lining up with TRBD1. Germline trimming cut 6 bases from V and 0 bases from J; bases unmatched to any gene: 2. Germline CDR1 and CDR2: DFQATT and SNEGSKA (reference sequence). This CDR3 region has 13 residues.

In its sample, this clonotype was seen a few times. The rearrangement joins TRBV6-5 to TRBJ1-2, with 7 bases aligning to TRBD1. There are 11 residues in the CDR3. J gave up 8 bases and V 7 bases, and 4 bases lay outside the gene matches. Germline assignment: CDR1 MNHEY and CDR2 SVGAGI. CDR3 DNA: TGTGCCAGCACCGCAGGGGGGGGCTACACCTTC. Translated, it gives CASTAGGGYTF.

This clonotype appeared many times. The V gene is TRBV12-3 or TRBV12-4, the J gene TRBJ2-3, with 8 bases fitting TRBD1. The V segment lost 6 bases and the J segment 3 bases; nucleotides outside the gene matches: 8. There are 15 residues in the CDR3. The CDR3: CASSRTGPRTDTQYF. The CDR3 DNA sequence: TGTGCCAGCAGCAGGACAGGGCCCAGGACAGATACGCAGTATTTT.

This clonotype was observed a handful of times. This chain links TRBV9 with TRBJ2-1; D uncertain. Trimming left V 4 bases short and J 8 bases short, with 22 bases between. Germline CDR1 reads SGDLS; CDR2 reads YYNGEE. The length of the CDR3 is 16 residues. CDR3 bases: TGTGCCAGCAGCCCGATAGGAAACAGCCGCCGCGATGAGCAGTTCTTC. Amino acids: CASSPIGNSRRDEQFF.

There are many counts of this clonotype. The chain joins TRBV7-2 to TRBJ2-7, with D unresolved. The V gene lost 0 bases and the J gene lost 4 bases, with 7 bases spanning the gap. The length of the CDR3 is 13 residues. Germline V gene lookup returns CDR1 SGHTA and CDR2 FQGNSA. CDR3: CASSLAASYEQYF. The CDR3 DNA is TGTGCCAGCAGCTTAGCAGCTAGTTACGAGCAGTACTTC.

V is TRBV7-3 and J is TRBJ2-2, with 10 bases matching TRBD1. This CDR3 contains 17 residues. Trimming removed 2 bases from V and 4 bases from J; junction bases left unmatched: 7. Germline CDR1 is SGHTA and CDR2 is FQGTGA. This CDR3 reads CASSLHSTGGSTGELFF. Here the CDR3 DNA reads TGTGCCAGCAGCTTACACTCGACAGGGGGCAGCACCGGGGAGCTGTTTTTT. The complete variable domain, with remaining parts taken from reference TRBV7-3 and TRBJ2-2, reads GAGVSQTPSNKVTEKGKYVELRCDPISGHTALYWYRQSLGQGPEFLIYFQGTGAADDSGLPNDRFFAVRPEGSVSTLKIQRTERGDSAVYLCASSLHSTGGSTGELFFGEGSRLTVL.

This clonotype was detected many times. The gene calls are TRBV28 and TRBJ1-3; D is unclear. The CDR3 is 14 amino acids. Germline V gene lookup returns CDR1 MDHEN and CDR2 SYDVKM. V was shortened by 7 bases and J by 5 bases, with 15 bases between the two germline ends. The chain's CDR3 is CASKTWAARNTIYF. The CDR3 nucleotides are TGTGCCAGCAAGACGTGGGCAGCGAGAAACACCATATATTTT.

This clonotype has ten or more counts. This chain uses TRBV10-3 with TRBJ2-1; no clear D gene. Germline-derived CDR1 and CDR2 are ENHRY and SYGVKD. The CDR3 is 16 amino acids. V lost 5 bases to trimming and J lost 0 bases, with 14 bases between them. The CDR3 reads CAISLTKGSSYNEQFF. The CDR3 DNA reads TGTGCCATCAGTCTTACCAAAGGAAGCTCCTACAATGAGCAGTTCTTC.

This chain links TRBV7-2 with TRBJ2-7; a possible D gene is TRBD2 (6 bases). This CDR3 comprises 16 residues. CDR1 is SGHTA, CDR2 FQGNSA, per germline. V was clipped by 2 bases and J by 5 bases, with 19 bases between them. The CDR3 here is CASSLFPRRGIDEQYF. The CDR3 region has the DNA TGTGCCAGCAGCTTATTCCCCCGCCGCGGGATCGACGAGCAGTACTTC.

In the case of this clonotype: The DNA is omitted, as the CDR3 cannot be located on it reliably, and the CDR3 follows TCRdb's listing. The chain joins TRBV19 to TRBJ2-5; the table names TRBD2, a call not compared with the DNA. Germline CDR1 is LNHDA and CDR2 is SQIVND (reference sequence). The CDR3 length equals 19 residues, ends included. CDR3 amino acids: CASSLLFGPGGRASETQYF.

The J gene is TRBJ1-3, the V gene TRBV18, with unresolved D. Trimming took 4 bases from V and 4 from J, leaving 14 bases between them. Germline CDR1 and CDR2: KGHSH and LQKENI. The CDR3 sequence is 15 residues long. The CDR3 region has the DNA TGTGCCAGCTCACTCGGACGGACCGCCGGAAACACCATATATTTT. Its protein is CASSLGRTAGNTIYF.

This clonotype was picked up many times. The chain links TRBV12-3 or TRBV12-4 to TRBJ2-2, with no clear D. This CDR3 is built from 15 residues. The ends were cut back, 1 base at V and 13 bases at J, with 19 bases in the middle. The CDR3 sequence is CASSLEAATTPLLFF. CDR3 bases: TGTGCCAGCAGTTTAGAGGCAGCTACCACCCCGCTGCTGTTTTTT.

V is TRBV10-3 and J is TRBJ1-5; the D gene is possibly TRBD1 (5 bases). This CDR3 has 15 amino acids. Germline V gives CDR1 ENHRY, CDR2 SYGVKD. The V end lost 4 bases, the J end lost 2 bases, and 12 bases lay between the germline ends. The CDR3 spells CAISAGWGGNQPQHF. CDR3 sequence (DNA): TGTGCCATCAGTGCAGGGTGGGGCGGCAATCAGCCCCAGCATTTT.

This clonotype showed up just a few times. This sequence joins TRBV29-1 and TRBJ2-7; D is undetermined. The CDR3 consists of 11 residues. Germline V gives CDR1 SQVTM, CDR2 ANQGSEA. V lost 2 bases and J 4 bases, leaving 6 bases between the germline ends. The CDR3 spells CSVETGYEQYF. Here the CDR3 DNA reads TGCAGCGTTGAAACGGGTTACGAGCAGTACTTC.